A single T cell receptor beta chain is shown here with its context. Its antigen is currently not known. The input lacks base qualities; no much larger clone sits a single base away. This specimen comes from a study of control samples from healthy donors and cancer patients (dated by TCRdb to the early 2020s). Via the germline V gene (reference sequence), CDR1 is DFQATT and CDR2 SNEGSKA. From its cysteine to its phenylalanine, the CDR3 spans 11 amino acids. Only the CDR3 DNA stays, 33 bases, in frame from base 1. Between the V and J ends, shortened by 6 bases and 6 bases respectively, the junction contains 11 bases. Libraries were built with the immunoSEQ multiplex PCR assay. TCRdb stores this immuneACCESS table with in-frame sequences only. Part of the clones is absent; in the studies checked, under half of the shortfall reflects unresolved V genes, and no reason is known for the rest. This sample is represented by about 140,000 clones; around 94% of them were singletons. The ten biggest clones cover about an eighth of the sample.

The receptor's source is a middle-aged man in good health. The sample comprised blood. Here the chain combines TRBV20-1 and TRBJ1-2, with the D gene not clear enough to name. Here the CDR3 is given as CSARWQDGYTF. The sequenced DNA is TGCAGTGCCAGGTGGCAGGATGGCTACACCTTC.